The 9 T cell receptor beta chains below all came from one sample that was sequenced in a study of T cells after yellow fever vaccination. TCRdb processed the 5' RACE reads anew with MiXCR; each CDR3 protein has one entry. The sample includes about 75,000 distinct CDR3 sequences, more than 5.5% seen only once; the top ten take over 25%. This material consisted of CD8+ T cells sorted from PBMCs, taken around 10 days after the first yellow fever vaccination. Receptors were obtained from a man younger than 35 who received the YFV17D yellow fever vaccine.

Written as DNA, the CDR3 is TGTGCCAGCAGCTTAGGAGGCAGTGAAGGCGAAAAACTGTTTTTT. This encodes CASSLGGSEGEKLFF. The chain links TRBV7-9 to TRBJ1-4; D not resolved. Between the trimmed V and J ends, which lost 1 base and 8 bases, there was a span of 14 bases. CDR3 length: 15 amino acids. Per germline, CDR1 SEHNR and CDR2 FQNEAQ (reference sequence).

The J gene is TRBJ2-3, the V gene TRBV3-1, with D uncertain. CDR1 LGHDT and CDR2 YNNKEL come from the germline V gene (reference sequence). This CDR3 contains 17 residues. The V and J ends lost 5 bases and 2 bases respectively, with 20 bases between them. The DNA for the CDR3 is TGTGCCAGCAGCGTATCCTCGAAGGACCCCCTCACAGATACGCAGTATTTT. Amino acid sequence: CASSVSSKDPLTDTQYF.

This chain links TRBV7-2 with TRBJ2-1; TRBD2 agrees at 9 bases. Germline CDR1 is SGHTA and CDR2 is FQGNSA. V was pared by 1 base and J by 9 bases, with 13 bases of the junction left unmatched. CDR3 length equals 17 residues. CDR3 coding DNA: TGTGCCAGCAGCTTAGTCCGGGGCGGGGGGGCACTGGGTGAGCAGTTCTTC. Translating it yields CASSLVRGGGALGEQFF.

Ten or more counts support this clonotype. The rearrangement joins TRBV10-2 to TRBJ2-3; the match to TRBD2 covers 13 bases. Germline V gene sequence: CDR1 WSHSY, CDR2 SAAADI. The length of the CDR3 is 17 residues. V lost 6 bases, J lost 0 bases, and 6 bases stayed unmatched. The CDR3 here is CASRGTSGVYSTDTQYF. In nucleotides, the CDR3 is TGCGCCAGCAGAGGGACTAGCGGGGTTTATAGCACAGATACGCAGTATTTT.

This clonotype appeared many times. V gene TRBV5-1 combines with J gene TRBJ2-1, with 9 bases fitting TRBD2. Germline lookup yields CDR1 SGHRS and CDR2 YFSETQ. Trimming took 0 bases from V and 2 from J; bases not matched to a gene: 0. CDR3 size: 15 residues. This CDR3 reads CASSLERGAYNEQFF. In nucleotides, the CDR3 is TGCGCCAGCAGCTTGGAGCGGGGGGCCTACAATGAGCAGTTCTTC.

The chain recombines TRBV5-8 with TRBJ2-2; D remains unclear. CDR1 is SGHTS, CDR2 YDEGEE, per germline. V lost 9 bases to trimming and J lost 3 bases, with 9 bases between them. This CDR3 has 12 residues. The CDR3 loop reads CATQADTGELFF. The CDR3 bases are TGTGCCACCCAAGCTGACACCGGGGAGCTGTTTTTT.

J is TRBJ1-6 and V is TRBV19, with D perhaps TRBD1 (6 bases). With 5 bases removed from V and 8 bases from J, the gap between germline ends came to 16 bases. Germline-derived CDR1 and CDR2 are LNHDA and SQIVND (reference sequence). This CDR3 spans 15 amino acids. CDR3 sequence: CASSGTGSRDSPLHF. In DNA form, the CDR3 reads TGTGCCAGTAGTGGTACAGGGTCTCGGGATTCACCCCTCCACTTT. The variable domain in full, with the rest retrieved from reference TRBV19 and TRBJ1-6, is DGGITQSPKYLFRKEGQNVTLSCEQNLNHDAMYWYRQDPGQGLRLIYYSQIVNDFQKGDIAEGYSVSREKKESFPLTVTSAQKNPTAFYLCASSGTGSRDSPLHFGNGTRLTVT.

This clonotype has only a few counts. Since a much larger clone is just one base distant, this may be a read error. The chain has TRBV20-1 and TRBJ2-1; D may be TRBD2 (6 bases). CDR1 DFQATT and CDR2 SNEGSKA come from the germline V gene (reference sequence). Trimming stripped 0 bases from V and 1 base from J, with 10 bases between. This CDR3 has 15 amino acids. This CDR3 is CSARDSAGSYNEQFF. In DNA, the CDR3 is TGCAGTGCTAGAGATTCGGCGGGGTCCTACAATGAGCAGTTCTTC.

This clonotype has at least ten counts. The CDR3 DNA reads as TGTGCCAGCAGCTTATCCTGGGAAGACGGGGAGCTGTTTTTT. Translation: CASSLSWEDGELFF. V is TRBV13 and J is TRBJ2-2; D not resolved. This CDR3 contains 14 residues. Germline-derived CDR1 and CDR2 are PRHDT and FYEKMQ (reference sequence). Trimming removed 2 bases from V and 7 bases from J, with 11 bases in between.